Following are 27 T cell receptor beta chains from one sample sequenced in a study of patients and donors after allogeneic stem cell transplantation. One entry per CDR3 protein, called by TCRdb with MiXCR from the RT-PCR reads. The repertoire holds about 72,000 distinct CDR3 sequences, with 26% as singletons. What was sequenced was blood, either unsorted or a sorted T cell fraction (not recorded which). Source of these receptors: a human donor who was either an allogeneic HSCT recipient or a stem cell or donor lymphocyte infusion donor (not recorded which). It is not recorded whose cells these are; they may come from a transplant donor.

The gene calls are TRBV7-2 and TRBJ2-3, with D perhaps TRBD1 or TRBD2 (5 bases each). Germline V gene sequence: CDR1 SGHTA, CDR2 FQGNSA. CDR3 size: 13 residues. The V and J ends lost 7 bases and 1 base respectively, with 9 bases between them. Written as DNA, the CDR3 is TGTGCCAGCACGTGGGACGGCACAGATACGCAGTATTTT. Amino acid sequence: CASTWDGTDTQYF.

This clonotype was seen a handful of times. The chain has TRBV4-3 and TRBJ2-3, with D maybe TRBD2 (5 bases). The germline gives CDR1 LGHNA, CDR2 YSLEER. The CDR3 is made up of 15 amino acids. V was clipped by 0 bases and J by 0 bases, with 7 bases between them. The chain's CDR3 is CASSQEGRSTDTQYF. CDR3 coding DNA: TGCGCCAGCAGCCAAGAGGGGAGAAGCACAGATACGCAGTATTTT.

The chain has TRBV7-8 and TRBJ2-5, with no clear D. CDR3 length: 13 amino acids. V dropped 1 base and J dropped 5 bases, with 8 bases sitting between them. From germline, CDR1 is SGHVS and CDR2 FQNEAQ. The CDR3 region is CASSLVMAETQYF. The CDR3 DNA sequence: TGTGCCAGCAGCTTAGTGATGGCGGAGACCCAGTACTTC.

V and J are TRBV12-3 or TRBV12-4 and TRBJ1-1; the D is unclear. This CDR3 has 13 residues. V lost 8 bases and J 4 bases, leaving 14 bases between the germline ends. CDR3 loop: CASAFRRATEAFF. The CDR3 DNA reads TGTGCCAGCGCCTTCCGGAGGGCCACTGAAGCTTTCTTT.

This clonotype was observed a handful of times. The rearrangement links TRBV9 to TRBJ1-2; 7 bases line up with TRBD1. The CDR3 length is 14 residues. Germline trimming cut 4 bases from V and 4 bases from J; bases unmatched to any gene: 7. Germline CDR1 and CDR2: SGDLS and YYNGEE. This CDR3 reads CASSPDNRGYGYTF. In nucleotides, the CDR3 is TGTGCCAGCAGCCCAGACAACAGGGGCTATGGCTACACCTTC.

The chain uses TRBV20-1 and TRBJ2-3; 15 bases agree with TRBD2. V lost 3 bases and J lost 4; bases outside the gene matches: 8. The CDR3 totals 17 residues. CDR1 DFQATT and CDR2 SNEGSKA come from the germline V gene (reference sequence). CDR3 sequence: CSASHTGLAGGPDTQYF. In DNA, the CDR3 is TGCAGTGCTAGCCATACGGGACTAGCGGGAGGACCAGATACGCAGTATTTT.

The chain links TRBV12-3 or TRBV12-4 to TRBJ1-4; no firm D call. The CDR3 is made up of 13 amino acids. V lost 3 bases and J lost 4, with 6 bases in between. CDR3 nucleotide sequence: TGTGCCAGCAGTTTCGTTCTTAATGAAAAACTGTTTTTT. It specifies CASSFVLNEKLFF.

This clonotype has just a few counts. The chain is built from TRBV12-3 or TRBV12-4 and TRBJ1-1; TRBD1 might be the D (5 bases). The CDR3 has 15 amino acids. The V and J ends lost 1 base and 5 bases respectively, with 14 bases between them. CDR3 region: CASSLGELGVTEAFF. DNA for the CDR3: TGTGCCAGCAGTTTAGGGGAGTTGGGGGTTACTGAAGCTTTCTTT.

The chain is built from TRBV21-1 and TRBJ1-4; the listed D gene, TRBD1, was not tested against the DNA. TRBV21-1 is annotated as a pseudogene. This CDR3 contains 14 residues. CDR3 nucleotides: TGTGCCAGCAGCCGCCGGGACAAAAAAGAAAAACTGTTTTTT. Encoded protein: CASSRRDKKEKLFF.

This clonotype turned up a few times. The V and J genes are TRBV14 and TRBJ1-6, with D unresolved. Trimming removed 1 base from V and 8 bases from J, with 9 bases in between. CDR3 length: 14 residues. In germline, CDR1 is SGHDN, CDR2 FVKESK. The CDR3 DNA is TGTGCCAGCAGCCAAGGGGTGATGGATTCACCCCTCCACTTT. This encodes CASSQGVMDSPLHF.

The chain carries TRBV12-3 or TRBV12-4 and TRBJ1-6, with D possibly TRBD1 on 5 matching bases. The CDR3 sequence is 13 residues long. With 1 base removed from V and 7 bases from J, the gap between germline ends came to 5 bases. CDR3 loop: CASSLDRNSPLHF. The CDR3 DNA sequence: TGTGCCAGCAGTTTAGACAGGAATTCACCCCTCCACTTT.

The rearrangement uses TRBV5-1 and TRBJ1-5; no definite D call. The length of the CDR3 is 14 residues. In germline, CDR1 is SGHRS, CDR2 YFSETQ. The V gene lost 3 bases and the J gene lost 6 bases, with 13 bases spanning the gap. CDR3 region: CASSSAPGVQPQHF. The CDR3, as DNA: TGCGCCAGCAGCTCCGCCCCCGGGGTTCAGCCCCAGCATTTT.

This chain links TRBV21-1 with TRBJ2-5; the tabulated D call, TRBD2, remains unverified against the DNA. TRBV21-1 is noted as a pseudogene. CDR3 length: 15 residues. The CDR3 nucleotides are TGTGCCAGCAGCAAGCAGACTAGAAAAAAAGAGACCCAGTACTTC. This sequence encodes CASSKQTRKKETQYF.

This clonotype turned up a few times. The chain has TRBV18 and TRBJ1-1; D not resolved. V dropped 3 bases and J dropped 0 bases, with 14 bases sitting between them. The CDR3 consists of 16 residues. Germline V gene data show CDR1 as KGHSH and CDR2 as LQKENI. The CDR3 loop reads CASSPAQSSVNTEAFF. CDR3 DNA sequence: TGTGCCAGCTCACCGGCCCAATCGTCCGTGAACACTGAAGCTTTCTTT.

V usage is TRBV3-1 and J usage is TRBJ2-3, with D unresolved. The V end lost 5 bases, the J end lost 1 base, and 10 bases lay between the germline ends. Germline-derived CDR1 and CDR2 are LGHDT and YNNKEL (reference sequence). The length of the CDR3 is 14 residues. CDR3 residues: CASSYTGGTDTQYF. CDR3 bases: TGTGCCAGCAGCTACACCGGAGGCACAGATACGCAGTATTTT.

In this sample, this clonotype turned up many times. This chain connects TRBV12-3 or TRBV12-4 to TRBJ1-3, with D perhaps TRBD1 (5 bases). The CDR3 runs 15 residues. The V gene lost 4 bases and the J gene lost 0 bases, with 10 bases spanning the gap. CDR3 bases: TGTGCCAGCAGTTGGGACGAGAGCTCTGGAAACACCATATATTTT. Translated, it gives CASSWDESSGNTIYF.

The V call is TRBV4-1, the J call TRBJ2-2, with 9 bases fitting TRBD1. V shed 4 bases and J 4 bases; nucleotides not matched to a gene: 7. Germline V gene sequence: CDR1 MGHRA, CDR2 YSYEKL. The CDR3 totals 16 residues. The DNA of the CDR3 is TGCGCCAGCAGCCTTCCGGGACAGGGCTTCACCGGGGAGCTGTTTTTT. Amino acid sequence: CASSLPGQGFTGELFF.

This clonotype was counted ten times or more. The chain uses TRBV12-3 or TRBV12-4 and TRBJ2-4; D possibly corresponds to TRBD1 (6 bases). The CDR3 has 17 residues. Trimming cost V 2 bases and J 0 bases, with 14 bases left between them. CDR3 region: CASSLLGHLLAKNIQYF. The CDR3 DNA is TGTGCCAGCAGTTTACTGGGACACCTTCTAGCCAAAAACATTCAGTACTTC.

The rearrangement links TRBV12-5 to TRBJ2-7; no reliable D call. V shed 4 bases and J shed 3 bases, with 7 bases lying between them. The V gene's germline CDR1 is LGHNT and CDR2 FRNRAP. The CDR3 consists of 12 residues. In DNA, the CDR3 is TGTGCTAGTGGTTCTCGACTCTACGAGCAGTACTTC. Protein sequence: CASGSRLYEQYF.

About this clonotype: A clone one base away is much larger, so this may be a read error. The rearrangement joins TRBV7-2 to TRBJ2-2, with D possibly being TRBD2 (5 bases). Germline CDR1 and CDR2: SGHTA and FQGNSA. The CDR3 extends over 14 amino acids. CDR3 in DNA: TGTGGCAGCAGCGCGGGTCTAAACACCGGGGAGCTGTTTTTT. It is translated as CGSSAGLNTGELFF. Combining the CDR3 with reference TRBV7-2 and TRBJ2-2 gives the whole variable domain GAGVSQSPSNKVTEKGKDVELRCDPISGHTALYWYRQSLGQGLEFLIYFQGNSAPDKSGLPSDRFSAERTGGSVSTLTIQRTQQEDSAVYLCGSSAGLNTGELFFGEGSRLTVL.

The CDR3 sequence is CSVGLAWNTGELFF. The CDR3, as DNA: TGCAGCGTTGGGCTAGCGTGGAACACCGGGGAGCTGTTTTTT. J is TRBJ2-2 and V is TRBV29-1; tentatively, D is TRBD2 (6 bases). Between the trimmed V and J ends, which lost 4 bases and 1 base, there was a span of 10 bases. Germline values: CDR1 SQVTM, CDR2 ANQGSEA. The CDR3 totals 14 residues.

The chain is built from TRBV13 and TRBJ2-7, with a possible D match to TRBD2 (5 bases). V was clipped by 8 bases and J by 7 bases, with 21 bases between them. This CDR3 is 14 amino acids long. CDR1 is PRHDT, CDR2 FYEKMQ, per germline (reference sequence). The CDR3 protein is CASAPTAAPREQYF. As DNA, the CDR3 is TGTGCCAGCGCCCCTACAGCGGCCCCTCGGGAGCAGTACTTC. The variable domain in full, with the rest retrieved from reference TRBV13 and TRBJ2-7, is AAGVIQSPRHLIKEKRETATLKCYPIPRHDTVYWYQQGPGQDPQFLISFYEKMQSDKGSIPDRFSAQQFSDYHSELNMSSLELGDSALYFCASAPTAAPREQYFGPGTRLTVT.

This clonotype was picked up a small number of times. The gene calls are TRBV20-1 and TRBJ1-5; D possibly corresponds to TRBD1 (5 bases). Trimming stripped 0 bases from V and 0 bases from J, with 12 bases between. The CDR3 contains 16 residues. Germline CDR1 reads DFQATT; CDR2 reads SNEGSKA (reference sequence). This CDR3 is CSARDPGLYSNQPQHF. The CDR3, as DNA: TGCAGTGCTAGAGACCCGGGACTCTATAGCAATCAGCCCCAGCATTTT.

The chain employs TRBV29-1 and TRBJ2-7, with TRBD1 as a possible D gene (5 bases). Germline assignment: CDR1 SQVTM and CDR2 ANQGSEA. The length of the CDR3 is 13 residues. The V gene lost 3 bases and the J gene lost 2 bases, with 11 bases spanning the gap. This CDR3 is CSVEITGPYEQYF. DNA of the CDR3: TGCAGCGTTGAGATAACAGGCCCCTACGAGCAGTACTTC.

CDR3 sequence reads: CASSLAPTGGPPYEQYF. Written as DNA, the CDR3 is TGTGCCAGCAGCTTGGCCCCAACAGGGGGGCCCCCCTACGAGCAGTACTTC. The chain has TRBV5-5 and TRBJ2-7; 8 nucleotides agree with TRBD1. Trimming cost V 0 bases and J 2 bases; bases outside gene matches: 10. CDR3 length: 17 residues. Germline CDR1 SGHKS, CDR2 YYEKEE (reference sequence).

Turning to this clonotype: The junction and the germline gene differ at one end; a read error may be behind it. The chain is built from TRBV12-3 or TRBV12-4 and TRBJ2-6; D not resolved. CDR3 size: 13 residues. The CDR3 here is CASSLAQANVLTF. The CDR3 DNA follows: TGTGCCAGCAGCTTAGCCCAGGCCAACGTCCTGACTTTC.

This clonotype was counted between two and nine times. The V call is TRBV10-3, the J call TRBJ1-6; TRBD1 is a possible D gene (5 bases). This CDR3 is 17 amino acids long. The V end was cut by 5 bases, the J end by 0 bases, with 14 bases between. Germline CDR1 ENHRY, CDR2 SYGVKD. The CDR3 bases are TGTGCCATCAGTACAAGCAGGGCCAGCTCCTATAATTCACCCCTCCACTTT. Its protein is CAISTSRASSYNSPLHF.